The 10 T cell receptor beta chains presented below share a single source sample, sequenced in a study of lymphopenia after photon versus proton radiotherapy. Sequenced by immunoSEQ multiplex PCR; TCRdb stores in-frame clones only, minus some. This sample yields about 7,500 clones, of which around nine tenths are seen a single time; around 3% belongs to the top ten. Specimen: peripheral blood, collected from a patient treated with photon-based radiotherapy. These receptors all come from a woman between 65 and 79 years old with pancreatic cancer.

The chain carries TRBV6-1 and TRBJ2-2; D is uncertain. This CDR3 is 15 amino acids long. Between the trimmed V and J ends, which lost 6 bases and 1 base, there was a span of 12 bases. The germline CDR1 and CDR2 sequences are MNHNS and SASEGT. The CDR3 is CASSLERVNTGELFF. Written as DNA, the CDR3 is TGTGCCAGCAGCCTGGAGAGAGTGAACACCGGGGAGCTGTTTTTT.

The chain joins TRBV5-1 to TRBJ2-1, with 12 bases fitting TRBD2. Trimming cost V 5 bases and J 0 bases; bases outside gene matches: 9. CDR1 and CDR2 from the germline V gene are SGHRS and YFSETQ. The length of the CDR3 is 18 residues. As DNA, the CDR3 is TGCGCCAGCAGGGCTGGACTAGCGGGACAGAGCTCCTACAATGAGCAGTTCTTC. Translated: CASRAGLAGQSSYNEQFF.

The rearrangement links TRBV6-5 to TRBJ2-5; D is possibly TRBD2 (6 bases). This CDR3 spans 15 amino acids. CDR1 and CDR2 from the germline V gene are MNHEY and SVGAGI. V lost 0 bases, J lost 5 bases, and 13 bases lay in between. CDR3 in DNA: TGTGCCAGCAGTTACTCGGGGGGTCCGGGGGAGACCCAGTACTTC. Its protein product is CASSYSGGPGETQYF.

The CDR3 reads CASSGDGIYEQYF. CDR3 coding DNA: TGTGCCAGCAGTGGGGACGGAATCTACGAGCAGTACTTC. The J gene is TRBJ2-7, the V gene TRBV25-1; D may correspond to TRBD1 or TRBD2 (5 bases each). Trimming pared 4 bases from V and 3 bases from J, leaving 10 bases between. This CDR3 has 13 amino acids. Germline V gene sequence: CDR1 MGHDK, CDR2 SYGVNS.

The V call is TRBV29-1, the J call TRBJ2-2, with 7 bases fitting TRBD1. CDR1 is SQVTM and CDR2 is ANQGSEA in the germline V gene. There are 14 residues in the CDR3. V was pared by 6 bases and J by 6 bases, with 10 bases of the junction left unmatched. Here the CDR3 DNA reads TGCAGCGTGCAAGACAGGGTATTATCCGGGGAGCTGTTTTTT. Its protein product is CSVQDRVLSGELFF.

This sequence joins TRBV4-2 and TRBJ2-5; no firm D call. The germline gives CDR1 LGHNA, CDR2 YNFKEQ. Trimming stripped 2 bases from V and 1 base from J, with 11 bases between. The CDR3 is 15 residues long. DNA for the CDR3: TGTGCCAGCAGCCAAACTCAAGGGCCCCAAGAGACCCAGTACTTC. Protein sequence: CASSQTQGPQETQYF.

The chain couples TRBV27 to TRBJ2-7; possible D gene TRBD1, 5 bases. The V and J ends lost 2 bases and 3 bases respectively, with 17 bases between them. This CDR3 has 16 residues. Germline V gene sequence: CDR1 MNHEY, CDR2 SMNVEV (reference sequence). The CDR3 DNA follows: TGTGCCAGCAGTTTAACGAACCCGACAGAATTCTACGAGCAGTACTTC. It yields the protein CASSLTNPTEFYEQYF.

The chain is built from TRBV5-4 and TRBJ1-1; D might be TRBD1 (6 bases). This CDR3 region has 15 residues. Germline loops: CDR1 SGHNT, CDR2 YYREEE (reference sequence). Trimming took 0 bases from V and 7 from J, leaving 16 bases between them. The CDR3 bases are TGTGCCAGCAGCTTGGTAGGGGTCAGGGGAGATGAAGCTTTCTTT. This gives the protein CASSLVGVRGDEAFF.

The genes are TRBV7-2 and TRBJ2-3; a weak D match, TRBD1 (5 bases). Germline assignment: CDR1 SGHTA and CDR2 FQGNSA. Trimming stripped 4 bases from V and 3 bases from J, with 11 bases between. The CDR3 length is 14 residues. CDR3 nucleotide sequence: TGTGCCAGCAGCTCAACGACAGCGACAGATACGCAGTATTTT. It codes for CASSSTTATDTQYF.

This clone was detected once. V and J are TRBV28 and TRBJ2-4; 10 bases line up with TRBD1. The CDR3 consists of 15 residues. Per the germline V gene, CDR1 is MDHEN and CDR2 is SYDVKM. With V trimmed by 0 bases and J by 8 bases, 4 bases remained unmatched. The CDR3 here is CASSLWTGGRDIQYF. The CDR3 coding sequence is TGTGCCAGCAGTTTATGGACAGGGGGCAGGGACATTCAGTACTTC.